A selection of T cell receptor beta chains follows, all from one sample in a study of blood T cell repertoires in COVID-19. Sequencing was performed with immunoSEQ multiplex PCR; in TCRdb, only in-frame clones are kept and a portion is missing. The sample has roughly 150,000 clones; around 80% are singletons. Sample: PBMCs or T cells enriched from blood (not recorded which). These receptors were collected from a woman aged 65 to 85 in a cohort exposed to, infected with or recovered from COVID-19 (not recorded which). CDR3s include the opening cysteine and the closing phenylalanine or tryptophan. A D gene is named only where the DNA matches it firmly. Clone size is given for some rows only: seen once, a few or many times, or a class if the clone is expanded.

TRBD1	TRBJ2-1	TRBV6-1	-	CASSDMHGTGSNEQFF
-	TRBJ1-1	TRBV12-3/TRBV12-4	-	CASSPTGNTEAFF
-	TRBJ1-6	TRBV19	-	CASSIQGGDNSPLHF
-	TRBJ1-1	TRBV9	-	CASSVVDSPYTEAFF
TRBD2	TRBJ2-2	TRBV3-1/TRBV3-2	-	CASSQGLAGGELFF
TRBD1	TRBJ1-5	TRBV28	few	CASSHLTGSNQPQHF
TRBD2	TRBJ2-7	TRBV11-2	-	CASSPAGGPLPYEQYF
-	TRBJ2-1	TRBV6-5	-	CASSLQGLSEEQFF
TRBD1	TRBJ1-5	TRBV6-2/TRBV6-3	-	CASSWTGNQPQHF
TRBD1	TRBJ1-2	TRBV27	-	CASSLQGGVGYGYTF
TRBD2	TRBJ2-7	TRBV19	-	CASSVRTGTSGRAGSYEQYF
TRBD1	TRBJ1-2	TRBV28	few	CASTGQADGYTF
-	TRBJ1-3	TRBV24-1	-	CATSVRSDRVKVILGNTIYF
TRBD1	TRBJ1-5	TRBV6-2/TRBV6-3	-	CASSQDRNQPQHF
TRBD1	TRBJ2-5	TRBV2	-	CASRSGGPVQETQYF
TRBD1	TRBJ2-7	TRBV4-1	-	CASSLRTGLNYEQYF
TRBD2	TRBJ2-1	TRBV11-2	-	CASSLVAGTLLYEQFF
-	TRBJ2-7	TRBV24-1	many	CATSDSTRSFEQYF
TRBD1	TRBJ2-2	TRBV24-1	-	CATSPGQGIYANTGELFF
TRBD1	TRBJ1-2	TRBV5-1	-	CASSLGGTANYGYTF
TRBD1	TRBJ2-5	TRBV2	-	CASSRDRQETQYF
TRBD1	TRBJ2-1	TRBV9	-	CASSVGTGGWDEQFF
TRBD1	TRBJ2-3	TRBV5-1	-	CASSSGQGGTDTQYF
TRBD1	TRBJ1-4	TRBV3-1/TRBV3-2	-	CASSRQGSYNEKLFF
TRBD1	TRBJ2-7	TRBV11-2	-	CASSLDRGFYEQYF
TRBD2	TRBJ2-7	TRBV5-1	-	CASSLAEGSGLPYEQYF
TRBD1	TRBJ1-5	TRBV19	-	CASSQQGGTNQPQHF
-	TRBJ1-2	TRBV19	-	CASSPSRLRNYGYTF
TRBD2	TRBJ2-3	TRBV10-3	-	CAIRRLAGADTQYF
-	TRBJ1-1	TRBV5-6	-	CASSAWTVNTEAFF
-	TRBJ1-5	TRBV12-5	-	CASGLDIQPQHF
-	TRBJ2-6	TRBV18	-	CASSRYQGSPFSGANVLTF
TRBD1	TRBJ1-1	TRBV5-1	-	CASSSKPTGGYTEAFF
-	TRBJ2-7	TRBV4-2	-	CASSPGSKRSYEQYF
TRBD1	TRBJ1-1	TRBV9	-	CASSPPTGAMNTEAFF
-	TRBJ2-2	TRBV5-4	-	CAGKQGPNTGELFF
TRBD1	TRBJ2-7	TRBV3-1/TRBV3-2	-	CASSQGFWDSYEQYF
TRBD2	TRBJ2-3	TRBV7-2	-	CASTPPGGHTDTQYF
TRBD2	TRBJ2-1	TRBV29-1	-	CSVGAGAIWSNEQFF
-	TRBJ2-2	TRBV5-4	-	CASSLVQGGGELFF
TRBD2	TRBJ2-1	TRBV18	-	CASSPPTSGSSYNEQFF
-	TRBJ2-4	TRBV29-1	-	CSVVGQGGNIQYF
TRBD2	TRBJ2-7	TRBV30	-	CAWSVGGSVYEQYF
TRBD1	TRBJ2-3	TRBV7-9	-	CASSPRITGQGSDTQYF
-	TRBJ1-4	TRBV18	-	CASSPPGALSNEKLFF
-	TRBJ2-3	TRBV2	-	CASSDITAADTQYF
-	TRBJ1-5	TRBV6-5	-	CASSGARDQPQHF
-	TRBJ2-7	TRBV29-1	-	CSVAQDGVSGEQYF
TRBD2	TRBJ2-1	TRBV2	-	CASSDYGLAGVDSYNEQFF
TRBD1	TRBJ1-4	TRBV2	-	CASSRDRGEKLFF
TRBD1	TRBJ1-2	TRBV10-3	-	CAISAQTGEYGYTF
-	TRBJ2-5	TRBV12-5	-	CASGSTSGQTQYF
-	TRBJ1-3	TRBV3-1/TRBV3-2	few	CASSLQGSGNTIYF
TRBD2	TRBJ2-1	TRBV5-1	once	CASSRHRTSGSNEQFF